The next 8 T cell receptor beta chains were all read from a single sample in a study of cytotoxic CD8 clonotypes in ibrutinib-treated CLL. Libraries were prepared by immunoSEQ multiplex PCR; TCRdb keeps only in-frame clonotypes and omits some of them. The sample carries roughly 160,000 clones, about four fifths recorded once. Sample: PBMCs, taken after 24 months of ibrutinib treatment. All receptors derive from a human donor with chronic lymphocytic leukemia.

The CDR3 region is CASSVAWGTGYEQYF. Here the CDR3 DNA reads TGTGCCAGCAGCGTAGCTTGGGGGACAGGCTACGAGCAGTACTTC. This chain joins TRBV9 and TRBJ2-7; 8 bases line up with TRBD1. The germline CDR1 and CDR2 sequences are SGDLS and YYNGEE. J lost 3 bases, V lost 0 bases, and 5 bases had no gene match. The CDR3 consists of 15 residues.

The table lists this clone with a count of one. V and J are TRBV7-3 and TRBJ2-2, with 7 bases matching TRBD1. The CDR3 has 14 residues. Germline V lookup: CDR1 SGHTA, CDR2 FQGTGA. V was pared by 4 bases and J by 3 bases, with 2 bases of the junction left unmatched. CDR3 sequence: CASSSGQDTGELFF. CDR3 DNA sequence: TGTGCCAGCAGCTCCGGACAGGACACCGGGGAGCTGTTTTTT. The full variable domain, with the rest looked up from reference TRBV7-3 and TRBJ2-2, is GAGVSQTPSNKVTEKGKYVELRCDPISGHTALYWYRQSLGQGPEFLIYFQGTGAADDSGLPNDRFFAVRPEGSVSTLKIQRTERGDSAVYLCASSSGQDTGELFFGEGSRLTVL.

The V and J genes are TRBV27 and TRBJ2-3; TRBD2 is a possible D gene (6 bases). With 5 bases removed from V and 0 bases from J, the gap between germline ends came to 9 bases. Germline V lookup: CDR1 MNHEY, CDR2 SMNVEV (reference sequence). The length of the CDR3 is 14 residues. Here the CDR3 reads CASSPGTSTDTQYF. The CDR3 region has the DNA TGTGCCAGCAGTCCCGGGACTAGCACAGATACGCAGTATTTT.

The gene calls are TRBV7-3 and TRBJ2-3; possibly TRBD2 for D (6 bases). The CDR3 is made up of 15 amino acids. The V and J ends lost 3 bases and 2 bases respectively, with 12 bases between them. The germline gives CDR1 SGHTA, CDR2 FQGTGA. The CDR3 bases are TGTGCCAGCAGCTTGAGCGGGCGGTCCACAGATACGCAGTATTTT. Translated: CASSLSGRSTDTQYF.

This chain joins TRBV5-8 and TRBJ2-7; 7 bases match TRBD1. CDR3 length: 16 residues. J lost 6 bases, V lost 1 base, and 13 bases had no gene match. The V gene's germline CDR1 is SGHTS and CDR2 YDEGEE. The CDR3 coding sequence is TGTGCCAGCAGCTTGTCCCACAGGGGCCCGAGGGGCGAGCAGTACTTC. Translated: CASSLSHRGPRGEQYF.

The chain combines TRBV7-2 with TRBJ2-7; D ambiguous. Trimming removed 1 base from V and 0 bases from J, with 7 bases in between. This CDR3 region has 14 residues. The germline CDR1 and CDR2 sequences are SGHTA and FQGNSA. The CDR3 region is CASSLGPGSYEQYF. The CDR3 DNA follows: TGTGCCAGCAGCTTAGGTCCAGGCTCCTACGAGCAGTACTTC.

The CDR3 sequence is CSGLSPGRGYGYTF. The CDR3 coding sequence is TGCAGCGGCCTATCCCCGGGGCGCGGCTATGGCTACACCTTC. The gene calls are TRBV29-1 and TRBJ1-2; D may be TRBD1 (5 bases). The V gene's germline CDR1 is SQVTM and CDR2 ANQGSEA. V shed 7 bases and J shed 4 bases, with 19 bases lying between them. The CDR3 has 14 amino acids.

This rearrangement joins TRBV6-1 to TRBJ1-5; D ambiguous. The germline gives CDR1 MNHNS, CDR2 SASEGT. Trimming took off 6 bases at V and 0 bases at J, with 6 bases between the two ends. This CDR3 has 13 residues. CDR3 sequence: CASRTHSNQPQHF. CDR3 sequence (DNA): TGTGCCAGCAGGACACATAGCAATCAGCCCCAGCATTTT.